This TCR beta chain came from a study of cytomegalovirus exposure and HLA in healthy donors. Study-level information: Genotyping of about 400 donors showed that around 81% belonged to the Caucasian-associated ancestry cluster.

Study-wide findings and caveats: A prior analysis recorded that most TCR beta V segments were productive about 87% or about 30% of the time. Sequencing depth across donors, presence/absence analyses assumed, was roughly uniform. The study reported that TCR beta sequences accurately predicted HLA-A and HLA-B alleles in most subjects.

From germline, CDR1 is MNHEY and CDR2 SMNVEV (reference sequence). The CDR3 is made up of 14 amino acids. Trimming cost V 6 bases and J 7 bases, with 18 bases left between them. With respect to this clone: Its antigen remains unknown.

The PCR had 60 Vbeta and 13 Jbeta primers. Some clones are missing from TCRdb's copy, which holds only in-frame ones; the method was immunoSEQ multiplex PCR. This sample's table has tens of thousands of clones. The chain recombines TRBV27 with TRBJ1-2; D ambiguous. This sequence originates from a human donor in good health. The sample consisted of PBMCs. The CDR3 here is CASSSALSVPGYTF. The DNA of the CDR3 is TGTGCCAGCAGCTCCGCTCTCAGTGTTCCTGGCTACACCTTC.